One sample yielded the 16 T cell receptor beta chains listed below, sequenced in a study of technical replicates of blood from a few donors. Libraries were prepared by immunoSEQ multiplex PCR; TCRdb keeps only in-frame clonotypes and omits some of them. Among roughly 90,000 clones listed, 85% to 95% were seen once. Specimen: T cells isolated from PBMCs. The receptor source for this set is a human donor in good health.

V usage is TRBV9 and J usage is TRBJ2-7, with D maybe TRBD1 (6 bases). The ends were cut back, 0 bases at V and 1 base at J, with 8 bases in the middle. Germline-derived CDR1 and CDR2 are SGDLS and YYNGEE. The length of the CDR3 is 14 residues. The CDR3 nucleotides are TGTGCCAGCAGCGTAGCCGGGACATCCTACGAGCAGTACTTC. This gives the protein CASSVAGTSYEQYF.

V gene TRBV5-1 combines with J gene TRBJ2-5, with 9 bases that match TRBD2. J lost 5 bases, V lost 4 bases, and 9 bases had no gene match. This CDR3 contains 15 residues. In germline, CDR1 is SGHRS, CDR2 YFSETQ. The CDR3 loop is CASSTSAGGRETQYF. The CDR3 DNA is TGCGCCAGCAGCACTTCAGCGGGGGGCCGGGAGACCCAGTACTTC.

V and J are TRBV2 and TRBJ2-1, with TRBD2 as a possible D gene (6 bases). The germline V gene has CDR1 SNHLY and CDR2 FYNNEI. The CDR3 is made up of 15 amino acids. V lost 6 bases and J lost 10, with 22 bases in between. The CDR3 spells CASRSLISSAGEQFF. CDR3 in DNA: TGTGCCAGCAGGAGTCTAATTTCTAGCGCAGGGGAGCAGTTCTTC.

This chain uses TRBV2 with TRBJ2-1; 11 nucleotides match TRBD2. CDR1 and CDR2 from the germline V gene are SNHLY and FYNNEI. Unmatched junction bases numbered 7, after V lost 0 bases and J lost 15 bases. CDR3 size: 14 residues. CDR3 sequence: CASSEALPSGRLFF. Written as DNA, the CDR3 is TGTGCCAGCAGTGAAGCGCTTCCTAGCGGGAGGTTGTTCTTC.

V usage is TRBV9 and J usage is TRBJ2-1; D is undetermined. Trimming removed 4 bases from V and 2 bases from J, with 22 bases in between. CDR3 length: 18 amino acids. Germline assignment: CDR1 SGDLS and CDR2 YYNGEE. For the CDR3, the DNA is TGTGCCAGCAGCAAACCAATCAACGACACGAATCCCTACAATGAGCAGTTCTTC. Amino acids: CASSKPINDTNPYNEQFF.

With respect to this clone: At one end, the junction sequence differs from germline, possibly due to a read error. The gene calls are TRBV5-1 and TRBJ2-5, with 10 bases matching TRBD1. Germline V lookup: CDR1 SGHRS, CDR2 YFSETQ. CDR3 length equals 13 residues. CDR3 coding DNA: TGCGCCAGCAGCAGGGACAGGGGCCAGGATTACGACTTC. Amino acid sequence: CASSRDRGQDYDF.

The V and J genes are TRBV6-5 and TRBJ2-7; 8 bases line up with TRBD1. From germline, CDR1 is MNHEY and CDR2 SVGAGI. V dropped 6 bases and J dropped 2; count of bases not matched to a gene: 9. CDR3 length equals 15 residues. The CDR3 nucleotides are TGTGCCAGCAGACAGCCGGGACAGGAGACCTACGAGCAGTACTTC. Translation gives CASRQPGQETYEQYF.

This chain links TRBV5-7 with TRBJ1-4; TRBD1 is a possible D gene (6 bases). TRBV5-7 is classed as an ORF, of uncertain function. V lost 0 bases and J lost 1, with 10 bases in between. This CDR3 is 16 amino acids long. CDR3 DNA: TGTGCCAGCAGCTTGGACAGGGCGTTAACTAATGAAAAACTGTTTTTT. Encoded protein: CASSLDRALTNEKLFF.

V usage is TRBV4-2 and J usage is TRBJ2-7; the D gene is possibly TRBD2 (5 bases). V was shortened by 1 base and J by 0 bases, with 10 bases between the two germline ends. Germline V lookup: CDR1 LGHNA, CDR2 YNFKEQ. There are 15 residues in the CDR3. The CDR3 loop is CASSQGADSSYEQYF. The CDR3 coding sequence is TGTGCCAGCAGCCAAGGAGCGGATAGCTCCTACGAGCAGTACTTC.

The chain's CDR3 is CASSLAGSREAFF. The CDR3 coding sequence is TGTGCCAGCAGTTTAGCAGGGTCCCGGGAAGCTTTCTTT. The V gene is TRBV27, the J gene TRBJ1-1, with TRBD1 as a possible D gene (5 bases). Trimming removed 2 bases from V and 8 bases from J, with 12 bases in between. The CDR3 totals 13 residues. CDR1 is MNHEY, CDR2 SMNVEV, per germline (reference sequence).

V is TRBV30 and J is TRBJ2-7; tentatively, D is TRBD2 (7 bases). Germline values: CDR1 GTSNPN, CDR2 SVGIG (reference sequence). The CDR3 contains 14 residues. The V end lost 3 bases, the J end lost 6 bases, and 18 bases lay between the germline ends. CDR3 residues: CAWSGGGAPFEQYF. The CDR3 nucleotides read TGTGCCTGGAGCGGCGGGGGCGCCCCATTCGAGCAGTACTTC.

This clone was detected only once. This chain links TRBV15 with TRBJ1-5, with 8 positions matching TRBD1. There are 13 residues in the CDR3. Per the germline V gene, CDR1 is LNHNV and CDR2 is YYDKDF (reference sequence). The V gene end was trimmed by 4 bases and the J gene end by 5 bases; junction bases not matched to a gene: 1. The CDR3 is CATSIQGDQPQHF. CDR3 coding DNA: TGTGCCACCAGCATACAGGGGGATCAGCCCCAGCATTTT.

The rearrangement links TRBV16 to TRBJ1-3; TRBD1 might be the D (6 bases). Germline-derived CDR1 and CDR2 are KGHSY and FQNENV. This CDR3 is built from 17 residues. V was shortened by 4 bases and J by 5 bases, with 21 bases between the two germline ends. The CDR3 region is CASSPTPLIDRRNTIYF. CDR3 bases: TGTGCCAGCAGCCCTACACCCCTTATTGACAGGCGAAACACCATATATTTT.

The chain couples TRBV6-1 to TRBJ1-2; D uncertain. CDR3 length equals 15 residues. V dropped 1 base and J dropped 5 bases, with 14 bases sitting between them. Germline values: CDR1 MNHNS, CDR2 SASEGT. CDR3 bases: TGTGCCAGCAGTGAAGAAACAGCCCGGCGATATGGCTACACCTTC. This translates into CASSEETARRYGYTF.

V gene TRBV28 combines with J gene TRBJ2-7; a weak D match, TRBD2 (5 bases). CDR1 is MDHEN and CDR2 is SYDVKM in the germline V gene. V was trimmed by 3 bases and J by 12 bases, leaving 21 bases between them. The CDR3 extends over 14 amino acids. The CDR3: CASSLAGAAAFGYF. In DNA, the CDR3 is TGTGCCAGCAGTTTGGCGGGTGCAGCGGCATTCGGGTACTTC. Filled out from reference TRBV28 and TRBJ2-7, the complete variable domain reads DVKVTQSSRYLVKRTGEKVFLECVQDMDHENMFWYRQDPGLGLRLIYFSYDVKMKEKGDIPEGYSVSREKKERFSLILESASTNQTSMYLCASSLAGAAAFGYFGPGTRLTVT.

The chain has TRBV2 and TRBJ2-5, with TRBD2 matching over 11 bases. Germline CDR1 is SNHLY and CDR2 is FYNNEI. The CDR3 spans 15 residues. Trimming cost V 8 bases and J 5 bases; bases outside gene matches: 10. CDR3 region: CASLRALAGVETQYF. CDR3 DNA sequence: TGTGCCAGCCTCCGGGCACTAGCGGGAGTGGAGACCCAGTACTTC.